The clone carrying this T cell receptor (beta chain) was observed a handful of times. Its antigen remains unidentified. This entry comes from a study of T-cell memory formation after mild COVID-19. TCRdb called the 5' RACE reads again in MiXCR, with one record for every CDR3 protein. The sample yields about 450,000 distinct CDR3 sequences, more than 20% seen once. General observations from the study: Of the contracting clones, CD4+ ones lay mainly in CM and EM, and CD8+ ones in EMRA. Cross-reactive memory apparently joined, as some responding clones appeared in pre-infection memory. Clones contracting day 15 to 85 were balanced CD4/CD8; later expanders leaned CD4+.

V lost 7 bases to trimming and J lost 4 bases, with 16 bases between them. CDR3 length equals 14 residues. The sequence came from an adult woman who had mild COVID-19 (a few samples of this study predate the infection). Cell type and time point are not known. The sample was PBMCs or a T cell subset sorted from them (not recorded which). V and J are TRBV12-3 or TRBV12-4 and TRBJ1-1, with D possibly being TRBD1 (5 bases). The CDR3 DNA is TGTGCCAGCATCCAATCAGGGTACCGCACTGAAGCTTTCTTT. It encodes CASIQSGYRTEAFF.